Each of the 15 T cell receptor beta chains below was sequenced from the same sample in a study of CD8+CD57+ T cells in acquired aplastic anemia. TCR beta VDJ and CDR3 profiles were obtained from a genomic DNA template. TCRdb re-derived calls from the reads in MiXCR, one entry per CDR3 protein. Counted here are approximately 150,000 distinct CDR3 sequences, about 70% occurring once; the ten biggest clones make up 35% to 50%. Patients chosen for sequencing had CD8+CD57+ cells that had expanded, as shown by flow cytometry. Sequenced input: sorted CD4+, CD8+, or CD8+CD57+ T cells (not recorded which) from PBMCs. The receptors originated from a human donor with aplastic anemia.

The table lists this clonotype with a count of one. The chain is built from TRBV19 and TRBJ1-6; D is perhaps TRBD1 (5 bases). Germline lookup yields CDR1 LNHDA and CDR2 SQIVND (reference sequence). V lost 7 bases and J 10 bases, leaving 17 bases between the germline ends. The CDR3 contains 14 residues. The CDR3 loop reads CASKPEERDSPLHF. CDR3 in DNA: TGTGCCAGTAAGCCGGAGGAAAGGGACTCACCCCTCCACTTT.

This chain links TRBV25-1 with TRBJ1-6; unclear D gene. V gave up 1 base and J gave up 10 bases, with 8 bases separating them. Germline assignment: CDR1 MGHDK and CDR2 SYGVNS. CDR3 size: 13 residues. CDR3 sequence (DNA): TGTGCCAGCAGTGAATTGGCCGGATCACCCCTCCACTTT. Its translation: CASSELAGSPLHF.

The CDR3 loop reads CASSQDSSNQPQHF. Written as DNA, the CDR3 is TGTGCCAGCAGCCAAGACTCTAGCAATCAGCCCCAGCATTTT. This chain links TRBV7-9 with TRBJ1-5; D remains unclear. The CDR3 covers 14 residues. From germline, CDR1 is SEHNR and CDR2 FQNEAQ (reference sequence). V dropped 5 bases and J dropped 0 bases, with 8 bases sitting between them.

The chain couples TRBV10-2 to TRBJ2-7, with D uncertain. This CDR3 has 12 residues. V was cut by 7 bases and J by 3 bases, with 10 bases left in between. Germline CDR1 is WSHSY and CDR2 is SAAADI. The CDR3 sequence is CASTPTGYEQYF. In DNA, the CDR3 is TGCGCCAGCACCCCTACGGGCTACGAGCAGTACTTC.

This clonotype was detected once. The chain recombines TRBV10-3 with TRBJ2-5; 7 bases line up with TRBD1. Trimming cost V 4 bases and J 5 bases; bases outside gene matches: 10. Germline V gene sequence: CDR1 ENHRY, CDR2 SYGVKD. This CDR3 is 15 amino acids long. CDR3 sequence reads: CAISGGTGVRETQYF. The CDR3 nucleotides are TGTGCCATCAGTGGGGGTACAGGGGTGAGGGAGACCCAGTACTTC.

The V and J genes are TRBV7-2 and TRBJ2-5; 7 bases map to TRBD2. With 5 bases clipped from V and 4 bases from J, the junction kept 7 bases outside the gene matches. Per germline, CDR1 SGHTA and CDR2 FQGNSA. The CDR3 has 14 amino acids. The CDR3 nucleotides are TGTGCCAGCAGCCACGGACTAGATGCAGAGACCCAGTACTTC. Protein product: CASSHGLDAETQYF.

The chain is built from TRBV10-3 and TRBJ2-5; 7 bases are a match to TRBD1. Germline CDR1 reads ENHRY; CDR2 reads SYGVKD. The CDR3 has 16 amino acids. The V segment lost 4 bases and the J segment 5 bases; nucleotides outside the gene matches: 13. The DNA for the CDR3 is TGTGCCATCAGTGCCTGCTTAATTCAGGGACAGGAGACCCAGTACTTC. It encodes CAISACLIQGQETQYF.

The rearrangement joins TRBV29-1 to TRBJ1-2; the D is unclear. Germline V gene lookup returns CDR1 SQVTM and CDR2 ANQGSEA. CDR3 length: 12 residues. Trimming cost V 6 bases and J 8 bases, with 16 bases left between them. The DNA of the CDR3 is TGCAGCGTAATTGATGGGTGGGGAGGCTACACCTTC. This gives the protein CSVIDGWGGYTF.

V usage is TRBV9 and J usage is TRBJ1-6; 9 bases are shared with TRBD1. The CDR3 is 15 amino acids. Germline loops: CDR1 SGDLS, CDR2 YYNGEE. V dropped 3 bases and J dropped 8; count of bases not matched to a gene: 6. The CDR3 DNA follows: TGTGCCAGCAGCGCGACGGGACAGGGCGATTCACCCCTCCACTTT. Translated: CASSATGQGDSPLHF.

The V and J genes are TRBV11-2 and TRBJ2-5; D tentatively reads TRBD1 or TRBD2 (5 bases each). The CDR3 is 16 residues long. V dropped 1 base and J dropped 4 bases, with 16 bases sitting between them. Germline V gene lookup returns CDR1 SGHAT and CDR2 FQNNGV. In nucleotides, the CDR3 is TGTGCCAGCAGCTTAGGAGGTAGTGCGAGGGGAGAGACCCAGTACTTC. Translation: CASSLGGSARGETQYF.

The genes are TRBV7-9 and TRBJ2-1; the match to TRBD2 covers 15 bases. Germline loops: CDR1 SEHNR, CDR2 FQNEAQ (reference sequence). V trimming: 6 bases; J trimming: 3 bases; junction bases outside the gene matches: 9. The CDR3 is made up of 18 amino acids. Written as DNA, the CDR3 is TGTGCCAGCAGTTTAACCGGACTAGCGGGAGGGCTCTACAATGAGCAGTTCTTC. It yields the protein CASSLTGLAGGLYNEQFF.

The CDR3 sequence: CATSRDLGTQYF. The CDR3 DNA follows: TGTGCCACCAGCAGAGATCTTGGGACCCAGTACTTC. The chain recombines TRBV15 with TRBJ2-5; D uncertain. V lost 0 bases to trimming and J lost 7 bases, with 6 bases between them. The CDR3 is 12 amino acids. Germline CDR1 LNHNV, CDR2 YYDKDF (reference sequence).

The chain has TRBV7-9 and TRBJ1-2; 10 nucleotides align to TRBD1. From germline, CDR1 is SEHNR and CDR2 FQNEAQ (reference sequence). The CDR3 has 14 residues. The J segment lost 4 bases and the V segment lost 6 bases, leaving 5 bases of the junction unmatched. CDR3 coding DNA: TGTGCCAGCAGAACGACAGGGGGCGTCTATGGCTACACCTTC. This translates into CASRTTGGVYGYTF. Combining the CDR3 with reference TRBV7-9 and TRBJ1-2 gives the whole variable domain DTGVSQNPRHKITKRGQNVTFRCDPISEHNRLYWYRQTLGQGPEFLTYFQNEAQLEKSRLLSDRFSAERPKGSFSTLEIQRTEQGDSAMYLCASRTTGGVYGYTFGSGTRLTVV.

V is TRBV7-7 and J is TRBJ2-5; 12 bases line up with TRBD2. Germline CDR1 and CDR2: SSHAT and FNYEAQ (reference sequence). The CDR3 is made up of 15 amino acids. V trimming: 4 bases; J trimming: 7 bases; junction bases outside the gene matches: 7. CDR3 nucleotides: TGTGCCAGCAGCTCCCTAGCGGGGGGGGCCGGGACCCAGTACTTC. It translates to CASSSLAGGAGTQYF.

This chain connects TRBV6-4 to TRBJ2-1; 7 bases fit TRBD2. The V segment lost 6 bases and the J segment 5 bases; nucleotides outside the gene matches: 7. This CDR3 is built from 14 residues. Germline V gene sequence: CDR1 MRHNA, CDR2 SNTAGT. Written as DNA, the CDR3 is TGTGCCAGCAGCCTCGGGACTACAGACAATGAGCAGTTCTTC. It translates to CASSLGTTDNEQFF.